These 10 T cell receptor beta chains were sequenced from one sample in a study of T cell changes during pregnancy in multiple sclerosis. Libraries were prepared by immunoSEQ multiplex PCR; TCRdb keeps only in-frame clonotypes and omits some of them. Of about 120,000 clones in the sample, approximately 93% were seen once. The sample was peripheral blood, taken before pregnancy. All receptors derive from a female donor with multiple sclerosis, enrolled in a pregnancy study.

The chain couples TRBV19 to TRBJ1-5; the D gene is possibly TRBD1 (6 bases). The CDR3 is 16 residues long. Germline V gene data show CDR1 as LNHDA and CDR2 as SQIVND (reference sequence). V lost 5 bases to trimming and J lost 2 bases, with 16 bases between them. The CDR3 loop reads CASSVSRDTRNQPQHF. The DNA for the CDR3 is TGTGCCAGTAGTGTCAGCCGGGACACCCGCAATCAGCCCCAGCATTTT.

This CDR3 reads CASSANPRHKITSYEQYF. The CDR3 nucleotides are TGTGCCAGTAGTGCCAATCCGAGACACAAGATAACAAGCTACGAGCAGTACTTC. The J gene is TRBJ2-5, the V gene TRBV19; D is undetermined. The DNA end is more similar to TRBJ2-7, so the J call may be wrong. The CDR3 sequence is 18 residues long. Germline CDR1 is LNHDA and CDR2 is SQIVND (reference sequence).

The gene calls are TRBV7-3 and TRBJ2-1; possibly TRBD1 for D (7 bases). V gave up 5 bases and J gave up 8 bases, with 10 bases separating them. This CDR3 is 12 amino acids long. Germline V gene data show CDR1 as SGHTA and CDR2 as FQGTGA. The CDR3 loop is CASSPRGDEQFF. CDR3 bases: TGTGCCAGCAGCCCCAGGGGGGATGAGCAGTTCTTC.

DNA for the CDR3: TGTGCCAGCAGCGGGACAGGGAACTACGAGCAGTACTTC. Translation gives CASSGTGNYEQYF. The chain employs TRBV5-4 and TRBJ2-7; TRBD1 aligns across 9 bases. The CDR3 consists of 13 residues. Trimming at V came to 4 bases and at J to 3 bases, leaving 2 bases not matched to a gene. CDR1 is SGHNT and CDR2 is YYREEE in the germline V gene (reference sequence).

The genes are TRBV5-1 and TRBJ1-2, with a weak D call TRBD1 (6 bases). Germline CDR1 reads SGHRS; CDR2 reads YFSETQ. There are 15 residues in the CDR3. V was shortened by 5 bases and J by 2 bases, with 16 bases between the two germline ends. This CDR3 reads CASRLETGGNYGYTF. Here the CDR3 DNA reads TGCGCCAGCAGACTAGAGACAGGAGGAAACTATGGCTACACCTTC.

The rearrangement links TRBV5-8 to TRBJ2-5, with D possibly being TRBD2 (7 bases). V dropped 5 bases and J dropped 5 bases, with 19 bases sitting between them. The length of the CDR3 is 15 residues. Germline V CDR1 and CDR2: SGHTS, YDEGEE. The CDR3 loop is CASSAWVRGLETQYF. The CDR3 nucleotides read TGTGCCAGCAGTGCTTGGGTGCGGGGGCTGGAGACCCAGTACTTC.

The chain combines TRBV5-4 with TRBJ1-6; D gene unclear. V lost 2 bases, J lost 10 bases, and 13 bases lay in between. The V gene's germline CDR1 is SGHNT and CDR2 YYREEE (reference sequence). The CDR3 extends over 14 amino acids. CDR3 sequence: CASSFGRGQSPLHF. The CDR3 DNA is TGTGCCAGCAGCTTCGGACGAGGGCAATCACCCCTCCACTTT.

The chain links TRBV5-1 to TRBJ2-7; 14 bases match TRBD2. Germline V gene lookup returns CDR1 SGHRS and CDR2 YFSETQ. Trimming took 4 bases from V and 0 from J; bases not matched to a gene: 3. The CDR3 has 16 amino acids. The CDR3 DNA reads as TGCGCCAGCAGCGCGGGACTAGCGGGGGTCTCCTACGAGCAGTACTTC. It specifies CASSAGLAGVSYEQYF.

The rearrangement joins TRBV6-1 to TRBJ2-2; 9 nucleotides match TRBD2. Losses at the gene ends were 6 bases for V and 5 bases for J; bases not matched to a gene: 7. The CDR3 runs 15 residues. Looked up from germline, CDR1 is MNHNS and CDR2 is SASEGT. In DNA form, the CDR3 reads TGTGCCAGCAGCTCAGCGGGGGGAGGGACCGGGGAGCTGTTTTTT. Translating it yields CASSSAGGGTGELFF.

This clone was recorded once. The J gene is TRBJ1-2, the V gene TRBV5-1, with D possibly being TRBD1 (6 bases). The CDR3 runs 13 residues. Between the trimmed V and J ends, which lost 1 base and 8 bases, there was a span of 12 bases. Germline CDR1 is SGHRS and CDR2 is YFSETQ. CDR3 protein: CASSLSQGMGYTF. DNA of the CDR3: TGCGCCAGCAGCTTGTCACAGGGAATGGGCTACACCTTC.